The T cell receptor beta chain described here comes from a study of blood T cell repertoires in COVID-19. Across the study: Samples representing acute and convalescent COVID-19 were sourced from the United States, Italy and Spain.

Per germline, CDR1 MNHEY and CDR2 SVGAGI. The CDR3 totals 15 residues. V was trimmed by 2 bases and J by 1 base, leaving 9 bases between them. The authors' processing: The assay estimated nucleated cells by amplifying reference gene primers. Only in-frame clones appear in the TCRdb table, and some are missing; sequencing was by immunoSEQ multiplex PCR. Clonal size and the V and J genes are those of that table, whereas D and trimming came from the DNA. The sample yields approximately 160,000 clones, about 85% seen once. The Seattle patients joined while their infection was active and were tracked longitudinally afterward.

Sequencing input: peripheral blood. The sequence derives from a woman aged 55-70 years with COVID-19, enrolled during active disease. The chain joins TRBV6-5 to TRBJ1-5; possible D gene TRBD1, 5 bases. The chain's CDR3 is CASSYNRQSNQPQHF. The CDR3, as DNA: TGTGCCAGCAGTTACAACAGACAGAGCAATCAGCCCCAGCATTTT.